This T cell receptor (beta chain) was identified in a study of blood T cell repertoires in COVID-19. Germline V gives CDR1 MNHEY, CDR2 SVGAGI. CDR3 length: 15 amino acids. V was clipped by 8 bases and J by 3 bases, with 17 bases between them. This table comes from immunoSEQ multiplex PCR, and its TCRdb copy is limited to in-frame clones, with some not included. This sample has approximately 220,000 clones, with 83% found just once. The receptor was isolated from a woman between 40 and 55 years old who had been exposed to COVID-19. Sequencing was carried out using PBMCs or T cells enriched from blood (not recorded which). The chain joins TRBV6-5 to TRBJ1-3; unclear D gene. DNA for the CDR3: TGTGCCAGCCGGCTATCGCTGACTGATGGAAACACCATATATTTT. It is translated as CASRLSLTDGNTIYF.